This T cell receptor (beta chain) was obtained from a study of T cells in Graves' hyperthyroidism and ophthalmopathy. Study information: Peripheral blood specimens were obtained at initial diagnosis, prior to any treatment.

The CDR3 extends over 16 amino acids. V gave up 5 bases and J gave up 8 bases; unmatched junction bases: 14. Germline V CDR1 and CDR2: SNHLY, FYNNEI. RNA transcripts were the template for amplifying TCR beta CDR3 regions. The HTBI primer set served for first-round RT-PCR of the TCR CDR3. MiXCR was run by TCRdb on the multiplex PCR reads, yielding one entry per CDR3 protein. The table lists approximately 320,000 distinct CDR3 sequences, 16% of them singletons, with around 34% in the top ten. This clonotype occurred many times. The rearrangement links TRBV2 to TRBJ2-1; 8 bases are a match to TRBD2. Sequencing was carried out using blood. The TCR comes from a man under 40 with Graves' hyperthyroidism. The CDR3 reads CASSRGGREALDEQFF. CDR3 bases: TGTGCCAGCAGTAGGGGGGGGCGGGAGGCCCTGGATGAGCAGTTCTTC.